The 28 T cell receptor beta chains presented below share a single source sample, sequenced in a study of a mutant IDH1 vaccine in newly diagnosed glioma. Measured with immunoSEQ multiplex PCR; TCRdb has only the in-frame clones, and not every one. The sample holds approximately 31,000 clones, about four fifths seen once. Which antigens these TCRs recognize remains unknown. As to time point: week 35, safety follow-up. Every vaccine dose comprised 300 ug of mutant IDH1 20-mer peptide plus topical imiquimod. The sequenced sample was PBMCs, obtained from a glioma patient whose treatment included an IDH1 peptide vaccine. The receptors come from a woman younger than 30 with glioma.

Here the CDR3 reads CASSLVEQFF. For the CDR3, the DNA is TGTGCCAGCAGCTTAGTGGAGCAGTTCTTC. This sequence joins TRBV7-2 and TRBJ2-1; the D is unclear. Germline values: CDR1 SGHTA, CDR2 FQGNSA. Trimming took off 1 base at V and 10 bases at J, with 2 bases between the two ends. The CDR3 loop spans 10 amino acids. The full variable domain, with the rest looked up from reference TRBV7-2 and TRBJ2-1, is GAGVSQSPSNKVTEKGKDVELRCDPISGHTALYWYRQSLGQGLEFLIYFQGNSAPDKSGLPSDRFSAERTGGSVSTLTIQRTQQEDSAVYLCASSLVEQFFGPGTRLTVL.

The CDR3 bases are TGTGCCAGTAGTATAGAGGAGGGTCTCAGCTACGAGCAGTACTTC. Its translation: CASSIEEGLSYEQYF. This sequence joins TRBV19 and TRBJ2-7; a weak D match, TRBD2 (6 bases). V lost 0 bases and J 3 bases, leaving 12 bases between the germline ends. The CDR3 contains 15 residues. Germline lookup yields CDR1 LNHDA and CDR2 SQIVND (reference sequence).

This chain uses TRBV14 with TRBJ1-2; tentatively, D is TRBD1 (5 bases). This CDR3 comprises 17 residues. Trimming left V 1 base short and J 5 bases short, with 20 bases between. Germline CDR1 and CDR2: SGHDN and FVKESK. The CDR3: CASSQVPGLKIGYGYTF. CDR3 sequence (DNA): TGTGCCAGCAGCCAAGTGCCGGGACTCAAAATAGGGTATGGCTACACCTTC.

The CDR3, as DNA: TGTGCCAGCAGTGACCCGAGTAATGGCTACACCTTC. The encoded protein is CASSDPSNGYTF. The rearrangement joins TRBV7-2 to TRBJ1-2; no clear D gene. This CDR3 has 12 residues. CDR1 is SGHTA and CDR2 is FQGNSA in the germline V gene. Trimming removed 6 bases from V and 6 bases from J, with 11 bases in between.

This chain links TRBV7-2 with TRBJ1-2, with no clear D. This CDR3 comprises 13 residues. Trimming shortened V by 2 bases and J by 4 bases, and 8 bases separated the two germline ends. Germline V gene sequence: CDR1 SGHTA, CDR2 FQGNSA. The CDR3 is CASSLRAVYGYTF. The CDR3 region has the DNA TGTGCCAGCAGCTTAAGGGCAGTCTATGGCTACACCTTC.

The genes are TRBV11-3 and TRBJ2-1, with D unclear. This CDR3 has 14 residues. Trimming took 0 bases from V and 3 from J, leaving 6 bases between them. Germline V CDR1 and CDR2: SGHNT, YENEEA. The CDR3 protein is CASSLESSYNEQFF. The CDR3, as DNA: TGTGCCAGCAGCTTAGAATCCAGCTACAATGAGCAGTTCTTC.

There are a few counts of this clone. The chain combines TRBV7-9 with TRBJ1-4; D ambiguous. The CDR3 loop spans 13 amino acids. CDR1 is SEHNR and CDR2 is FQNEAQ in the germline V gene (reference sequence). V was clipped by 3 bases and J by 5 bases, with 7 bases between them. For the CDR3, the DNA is TGTGCCAGCAGCTTCAGCCAGAATGAAAAACTGTTTTTT. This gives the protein CASSFSQNEKLFF.

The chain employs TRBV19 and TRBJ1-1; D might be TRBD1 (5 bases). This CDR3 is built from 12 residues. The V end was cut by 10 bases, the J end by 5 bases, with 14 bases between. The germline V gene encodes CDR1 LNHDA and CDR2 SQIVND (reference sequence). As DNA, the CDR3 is TGTGCCACTCGACTCCGGGGGACTGAAGCTTTCTTT. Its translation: CATRLRGTEAFF.

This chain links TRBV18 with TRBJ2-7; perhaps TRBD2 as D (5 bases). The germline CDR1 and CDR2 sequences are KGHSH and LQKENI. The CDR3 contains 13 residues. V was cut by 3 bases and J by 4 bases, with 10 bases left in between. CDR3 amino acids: CASSPSGNYEQYF. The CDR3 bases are TGTGCCAGCTCACCGTCGGGGAATTACGAGCAGTACTTC. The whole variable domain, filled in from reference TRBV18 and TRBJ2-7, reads NAGVMQNPRHLVRRRGQEARLRCSPMKGHSHVYWYRQLPEEGLKFMVYLQKENIIDESGMPKERFSAEFPKEGPSILRIQQVVRGDSAAYFCASSPSGNYEQYFGPGTRLTVT.

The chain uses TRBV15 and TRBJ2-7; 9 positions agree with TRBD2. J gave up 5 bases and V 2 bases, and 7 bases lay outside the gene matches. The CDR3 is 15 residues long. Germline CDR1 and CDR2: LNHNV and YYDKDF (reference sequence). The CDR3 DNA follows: TGTGCCACCAGCAGATTCGCGGGGGGGACGGACGAGCAGTACTTC. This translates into CATSRFAGGTDEQYF.

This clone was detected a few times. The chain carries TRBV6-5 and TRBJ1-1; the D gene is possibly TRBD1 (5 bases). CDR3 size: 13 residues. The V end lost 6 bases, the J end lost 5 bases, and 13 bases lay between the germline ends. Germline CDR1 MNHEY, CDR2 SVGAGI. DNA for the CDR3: TGTGCCAGCAGCTCAGGGAGGAGGACTGAAGCTTTCTTT. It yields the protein CASSSGRRTEAFF.

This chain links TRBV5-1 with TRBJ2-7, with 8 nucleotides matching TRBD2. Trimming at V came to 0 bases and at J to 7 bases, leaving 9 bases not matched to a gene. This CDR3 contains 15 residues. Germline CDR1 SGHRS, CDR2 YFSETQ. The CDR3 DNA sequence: TGCGCCAGCAGCTTGGCCTCGGGAGGGCCTCAAGAGCAGTACTTC. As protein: CASSLASGGPQEQYF. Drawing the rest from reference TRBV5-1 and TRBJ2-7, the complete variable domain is KAGVTQTPRYLIKTRGQQVTLSCSPISGHRSVSWYQQTPGQGLQFLFEYFSETQRNKGNFPGRFSGRQFSNSRSEMNVSTLELGDSALYLCASSLASGGPQEQYFGPGTRLTVT.

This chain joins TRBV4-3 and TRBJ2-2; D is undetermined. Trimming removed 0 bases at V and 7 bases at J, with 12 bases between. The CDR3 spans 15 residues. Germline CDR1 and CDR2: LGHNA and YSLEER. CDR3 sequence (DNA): TGCGCCAGCAGCCAAGAGTGGGGTTGGAACGGGGAGCTGTTTTTT. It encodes CASSQEWGWNGELFF.

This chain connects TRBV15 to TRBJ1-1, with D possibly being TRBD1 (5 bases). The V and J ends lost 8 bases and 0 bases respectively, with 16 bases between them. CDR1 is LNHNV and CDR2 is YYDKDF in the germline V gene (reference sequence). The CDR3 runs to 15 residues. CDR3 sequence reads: CATYGERGLNTEAFF. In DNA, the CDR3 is TGTGCCACCTACGGGGAGAGGGGATTGAACACTGAAGCTTTCTTT. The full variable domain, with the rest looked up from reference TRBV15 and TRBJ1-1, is DAMVIQNPRYQVTQFGKPVTLSCSQTLNHNVMYWYQQKSSQAPKLLFHYYDKDFNNEADTPDNFQSRRPNTSFCFLDIRSPGLGDTAMYLCATYGERGLNTEAFFGQGTRLTVV.

CDR3 DNA sequence: TGTGCCAGCAGCTTAGGAGCGAACACCGGGGAGCTGTTTTTT. Amino acids: CASSLGANTGELFF. The chain joins TRBV13 to TRBJ2-2; D not resolved. Trimming left V 0 bases short and J 0 bases short, with 2 bases between. CDR3 length equals 14 residues. The germline CDR1 and CDR2 sequences are PRHDT and FYEKMQ (reference sequence).

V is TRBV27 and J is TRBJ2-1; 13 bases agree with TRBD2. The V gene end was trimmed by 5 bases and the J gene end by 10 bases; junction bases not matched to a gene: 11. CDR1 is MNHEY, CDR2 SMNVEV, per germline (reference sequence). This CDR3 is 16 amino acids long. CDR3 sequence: CASSIPGLAGLNEQFF. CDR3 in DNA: TGTGCCAGCAGTATACCGGGACTAGCGGGACTTAACGAGCAGTTCTTC.

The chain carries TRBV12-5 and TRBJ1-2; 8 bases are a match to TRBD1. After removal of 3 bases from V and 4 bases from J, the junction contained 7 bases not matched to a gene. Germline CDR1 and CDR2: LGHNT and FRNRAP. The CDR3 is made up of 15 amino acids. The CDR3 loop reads CASGFSGTGSYGYTF. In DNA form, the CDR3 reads TGTGCTAGTGGTTTCTCCGGGACAGGCTCCTATGGCTACACCTTC. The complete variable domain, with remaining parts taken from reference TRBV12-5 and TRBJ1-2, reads DARVTQTPRHKVTEMGQEVTMRCQPILGHNTVFWYRQTMMQGLELLAYFRNRAPLDDSGMPKDRFSAEMPDATLATLKIQPSEPRDSAVYFCASGFSGTGSYGYTFGSGTRLTVV.

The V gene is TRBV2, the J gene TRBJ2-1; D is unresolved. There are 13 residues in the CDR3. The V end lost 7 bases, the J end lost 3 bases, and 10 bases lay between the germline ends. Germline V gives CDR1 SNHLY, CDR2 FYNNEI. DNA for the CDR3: TGTGCCAGCATGGGGTCGTACTACAATGAGCAGTTCTTC. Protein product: CASMGSYYNEQFF.

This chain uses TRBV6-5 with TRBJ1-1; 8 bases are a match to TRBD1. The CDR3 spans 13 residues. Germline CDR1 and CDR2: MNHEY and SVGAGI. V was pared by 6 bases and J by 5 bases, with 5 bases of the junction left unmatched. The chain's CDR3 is CASSPRQGTEAFF. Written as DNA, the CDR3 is TGTGCCAGCAGCCCACGACAGGGGACTGAAGCTTTCTTT.

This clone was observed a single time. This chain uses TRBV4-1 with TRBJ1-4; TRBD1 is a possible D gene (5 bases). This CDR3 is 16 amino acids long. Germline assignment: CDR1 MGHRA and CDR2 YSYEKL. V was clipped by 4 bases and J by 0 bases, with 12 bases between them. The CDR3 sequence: CASSPHGQATNEKLFF. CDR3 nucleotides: TGCGCCAGCAGCCCCCACGGACAAGCAACTAATGAAAAACTGTTTTTT.

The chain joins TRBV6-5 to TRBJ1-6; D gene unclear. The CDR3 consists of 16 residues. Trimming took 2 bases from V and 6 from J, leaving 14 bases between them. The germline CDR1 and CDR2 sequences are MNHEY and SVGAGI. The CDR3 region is CASSYLLSGPNSPLHF. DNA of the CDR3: TGTGCCAGCAGTTACCTATTGTCAGGCCCTAATTCACCCCTCCACTTT.

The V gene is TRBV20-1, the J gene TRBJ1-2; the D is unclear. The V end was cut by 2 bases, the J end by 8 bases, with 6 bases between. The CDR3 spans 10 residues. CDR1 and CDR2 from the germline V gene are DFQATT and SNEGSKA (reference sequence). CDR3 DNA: TGCAGTGCTAGACGGGAGGGCTACACCTTC. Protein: CSARREGYTF.

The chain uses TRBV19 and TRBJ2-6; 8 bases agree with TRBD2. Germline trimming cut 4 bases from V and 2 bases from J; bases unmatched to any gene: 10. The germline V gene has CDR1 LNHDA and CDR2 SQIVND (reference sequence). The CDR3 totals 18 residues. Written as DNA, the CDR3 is TGTGCCAGTAGTACAAACCGGGGGGGCGAAGCTGGGGCCAACGTCCTGACTTTC. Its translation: CASSTNRGGEAGANVLTF. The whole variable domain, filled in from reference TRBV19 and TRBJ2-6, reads DGGITQSPKYLFRKEGQNVTLSCEQNLNHDAMYWYRQDPGQGLRLIYYSQIVNDFQKGDIAEGYSVSREKKESFPLTVTSAQKNPTAFYLCASSTNRGGEAGANVLTFGAGSRLTVL.

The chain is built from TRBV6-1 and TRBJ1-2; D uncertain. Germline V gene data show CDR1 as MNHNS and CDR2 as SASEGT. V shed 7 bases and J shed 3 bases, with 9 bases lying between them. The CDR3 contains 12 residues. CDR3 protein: CASKRDHYGYTF. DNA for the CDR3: TGTGCCAGCAAGAGGGATCACTATGGCTACACCTTC.

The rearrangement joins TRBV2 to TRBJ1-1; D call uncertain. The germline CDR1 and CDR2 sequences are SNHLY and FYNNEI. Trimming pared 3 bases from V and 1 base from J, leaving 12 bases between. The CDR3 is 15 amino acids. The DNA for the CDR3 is TGTGCCAGCAGTGAGAGGCGGGTGGGGAACACTGAAGCTTTCTTT. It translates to CASSERRVGNTEAFF.

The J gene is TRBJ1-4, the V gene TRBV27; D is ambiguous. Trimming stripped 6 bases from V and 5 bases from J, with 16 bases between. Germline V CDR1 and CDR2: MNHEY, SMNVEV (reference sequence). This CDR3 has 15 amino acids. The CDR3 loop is CASRKTAGRNEKLFF. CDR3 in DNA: TGTGCCAGCAGGAAGACCGCAGGTCGGAATGAAAAACTGTTTTTT.

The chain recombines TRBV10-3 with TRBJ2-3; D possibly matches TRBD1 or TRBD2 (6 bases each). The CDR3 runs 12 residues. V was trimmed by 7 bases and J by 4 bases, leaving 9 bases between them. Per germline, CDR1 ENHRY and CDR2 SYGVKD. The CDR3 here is CAIKGGADTQYF. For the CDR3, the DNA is TGTGCCATCAAGGGGGGCGCAGATACGCAGTATTTT.

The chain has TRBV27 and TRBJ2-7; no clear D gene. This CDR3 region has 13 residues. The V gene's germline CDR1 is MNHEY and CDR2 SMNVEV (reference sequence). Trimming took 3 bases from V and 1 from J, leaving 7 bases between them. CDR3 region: CASSLAASYEQYF. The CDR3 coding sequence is TGTGCCAGCAGTTTGGCGGCTTCCTACGAGCAGTACTTC.